The following is a T cell receptor beta chain sequence with its context. Its antigen is unidentified. This entry is derived from a study of T-cell memory formation after mild COVID-19. General study findings and limits: Mainly CM and EM harbored the contracting CD4+ clones; mainly EMRA harbored the CD8+ ones. Memory from before infection featured some responding clones, which suggests cross-reactive memory joined. Nothing confirmed that second-wave clones peaking on day 37 were specific for SARS-CoV-2.

TCRdb analysed the 5' RACE reads with MiXCR anew, one entry per CDR3 protein. Altogether approximately 260,000 distinct CDR3 sequences are present, roughly 15% being singletons, with the ten largest covering 22%. This CDR3 comprises 15 residues. V lost 4 bases and J 4 bases, leaving 17 bases between the germline ends. The germline CDR1 and CDR2 sequences are SQVTM and ANQGSEA. Material: PBMCs or a T cell subset sorted from them (not recorded which). The clonotype was recovered from a man aged 18 to 30 who had mild COVID-19 (a few samples of this study predate the infection). Cell type and time point are not known. The rearrangement uses TRBV29-1 and TRBJ1-3; D not resolved. The CDR3 sequence is CSVGTLATGGNTIYF. CDR3 in DNA: TGCAGCGTTGGTACCTTGGCGACGGGCGGAAACACCATATATTTT.